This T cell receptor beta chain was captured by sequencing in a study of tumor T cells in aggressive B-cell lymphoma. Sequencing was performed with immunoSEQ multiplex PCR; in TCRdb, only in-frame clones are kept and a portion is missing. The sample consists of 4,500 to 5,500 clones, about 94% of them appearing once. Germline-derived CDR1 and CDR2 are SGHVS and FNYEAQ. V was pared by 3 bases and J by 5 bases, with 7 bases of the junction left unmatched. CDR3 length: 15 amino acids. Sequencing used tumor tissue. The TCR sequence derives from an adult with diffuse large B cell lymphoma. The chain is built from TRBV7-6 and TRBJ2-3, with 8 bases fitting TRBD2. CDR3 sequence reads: CASSFDRGGEDTQYF. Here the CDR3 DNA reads TGTGCCAGCAGCTTCGACCGGGGGGGGGAAGATACGCAGTATTTT.